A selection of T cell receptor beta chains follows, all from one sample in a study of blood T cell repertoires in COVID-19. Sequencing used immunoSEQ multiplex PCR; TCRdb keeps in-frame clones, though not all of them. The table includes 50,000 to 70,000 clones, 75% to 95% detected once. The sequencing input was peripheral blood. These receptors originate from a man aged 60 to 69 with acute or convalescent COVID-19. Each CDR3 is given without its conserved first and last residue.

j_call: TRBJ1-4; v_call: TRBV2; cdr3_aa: ASTTGYDEKLF
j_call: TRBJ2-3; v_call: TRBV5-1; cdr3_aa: ASSLGTLTSGLSDTQY
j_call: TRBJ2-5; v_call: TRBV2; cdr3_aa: ASSDAGLGETQY
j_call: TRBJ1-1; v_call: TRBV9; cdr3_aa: ASSVDSGNTEAF
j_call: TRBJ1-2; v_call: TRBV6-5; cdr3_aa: ASSYSEGANYGYT
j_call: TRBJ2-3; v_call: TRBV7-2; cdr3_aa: ASTLVQDTQY
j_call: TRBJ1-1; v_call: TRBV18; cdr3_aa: ASSPPPLGLNTEAF
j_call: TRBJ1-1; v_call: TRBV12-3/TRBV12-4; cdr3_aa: ATSLQENTEAF
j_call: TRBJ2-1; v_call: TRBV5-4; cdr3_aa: ASSPRRTGSVLNEQF
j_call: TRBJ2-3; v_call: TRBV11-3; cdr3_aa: ASSPSTDTQY
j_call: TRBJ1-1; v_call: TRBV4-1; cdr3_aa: ASSQDGDRATEAF
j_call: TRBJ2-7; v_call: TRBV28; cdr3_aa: ASRGWDRTTYEQY
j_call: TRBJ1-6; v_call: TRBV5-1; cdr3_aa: ASSLAGARYNSPLH
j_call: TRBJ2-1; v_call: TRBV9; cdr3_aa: AGPGLAGGGYEQF